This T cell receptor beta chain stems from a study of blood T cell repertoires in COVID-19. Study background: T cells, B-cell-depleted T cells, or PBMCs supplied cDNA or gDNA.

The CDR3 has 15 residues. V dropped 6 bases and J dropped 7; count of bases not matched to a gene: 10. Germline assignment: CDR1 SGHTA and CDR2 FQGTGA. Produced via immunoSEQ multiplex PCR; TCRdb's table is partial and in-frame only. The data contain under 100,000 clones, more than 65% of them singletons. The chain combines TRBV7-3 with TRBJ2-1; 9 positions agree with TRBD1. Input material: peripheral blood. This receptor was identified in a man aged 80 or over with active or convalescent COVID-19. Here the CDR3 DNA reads TGTGCCAGCAGTTATACAGGGGGCTGGTATAATGAGCAGTTCTTC. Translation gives CASSYTGGWYNEQFF.